This T cell receptor (beta chain) was retrieved from a study of T cells after yellow fever vaccination. Study-wide results and caveats: Post-booster repertoires again held most primary-vaccination clones (about 96% CD4, around 90% CD8). CD4 and CD8 compartments shared a small share of clonotypes, likely from convergent recombination. A weaker secondary response peaked on day 5, the primary on day 15. Contamination by abundant bulk-population clonotypes could be present in FACS-sorted repertoires.

Comments on this clonotype: What it binds is not known.

TCRdb reprocessed the 5' RACE reads with MiXCR, giving one entry per CDR3 protein. Found here are approximately 120,000 distinct CDR3 sequences, 13% to 15% of them singletons; the top ten hold about 40%. This CDR3 has 14 residues. CDR1 is SGHVT, CDR2 SQSDAQ, per germline. V was clipped by 1 base and J by 8 bases; unmatched bases: 7. The sequencing here drew on CD8+ T cells sorted from PBMCs, taken 5 days after the yellow fever booster vaccination. This rearrangement joins TRBV7-4 to TRBJ1-2; 7 bases align to TRBD1. The receptor's source is a man younger than 35 who received the YFV17D yellow fever vaccine. Here the CDR3 DNA reads TGTGCCAGCAGCTTAGTGGGACAGACAACGGGCTACACCTTC. This sequence encodes CASSLVGQTTGYTF.